This T cell receptor (beta chain) emerged from a study of cytomegalovirus exposure and HLA in healthy donors. J gave up 4 bases and V 3 bases, and 4 bases lay outside the gene matches. The CDR3 is 15 amino acids. Germline-derived CDR1 and CDR2 are PRHDT and FYEKMQ (reference sequence). With 60 Vbeta and 13 Jbeta primers, the PCR was carried out. TCRdb's table, derived via immunoSEQ multiplex PCR, lists solely in-frame clones and lacks some. The data show some 130,000 clones, about two thirds seen once. A note on this clone: The antigen remains unidentified.

General study results and limits: A later analysis by the authors found several of the most significant clusters apparently linked to common viral pathogens.

Specimen: PBMCs. The rearrangement joins TRBV13 to TRBJ2-5; 11 bases agree with TRBD2. The TCR comes from a woman in her sixties or seventies in good health and CMV-seropositive. Here the CDR3 reads CASSFRLAGGETQYF. The CDR3 DNA reads as TGTGCCAGCAGCTTCAGGCTAGCGGGGGGAGAGACCCAGTACTTC.